This T cell receptor beta chain derives from a study of identical twins (dated by TCRdb to the mid-2010s). For the study in its entirety: To test whether fetal clonotypes persist, this study deep-sequenced TCR alpha and beta repertoires from monozygotic twins, from unrelated adults of various ages, and from cord blood. To rule out contamination, the twin experiments were replicated at different times with different library preparation protocols.

This clonotype was picked up a small number of times. The clone's antigen remains unknown. Base qualities are missing; no much larger clone stands one base away. Results the study describes overall, beyond this receptor: Because the same donors could not be followed over many years, the conclusions relied on cross-sectional statistical analysis. In monozygotic twins, out-of-frame TCR alpha sharing was systematically underestimated by recombination models, although the models agreed with sharing between unrelated individuals. In beta out-of-frame sequences, excess twin sharing was weaker, because having fewer shared sequences lowered the signal-to-noise ratio. Compared with coincidental sharing between unrelated individuals, out-of-frame TCR alpha sequences shared between twins showed an excess of sequences with low generation probability. Fewer insertions were carried by abundant cord blood beta clonotypes, a similar but weaker trend appeared in young adult naive repertoires, and no such trend appeared in memory repertoires. Zero-insertion analyses could be partly confounded by invariant T cells such as MAIT and iNKT, though diverse VJ usage argued against such confounding for most clonotypes.

Libraries were constructed by 5' RACE. Sequencing was carried out with an Illumina HiSeq 2000. A universal primer binding site was added through template switching, and the final cDNA carried a unique molecular identifier so that TCR cDNA molecules could be counted accurately. Specific primers in the conserved constant-segment region were used to synthesize first-strand cDNA for the TCR alpha and beta chains. To control for contamination, every cDNA library was double barcoded, receiving both a SMART-Mk sample barcode and Illumina barcodes. TruSeq adapter sequences along with Illumina sample barcodes were introduced in two successive PCR steps. Sequencing of the TCR alpha and beta cDNA libraries was done on the Illumina HiSeq platform using custom primers. Concerning the study's data processing: Raw reads were processed with MiGEC to extract unique molecular identifiers, and MiXCR was used to determine CDR3 positions. Recombination models were inferred per individual with the repgenHMM and IGoR tools using an EM algorithm. Shared clonotype analysis was performed with the tcR package in R, normalizing sharing by the product of cloneset sizes. Out-of-frame nonproductive sequences were analyzed to study raw recombination free of thymic and clonal selection effects. TCRdb ran its own pipeline on the public reads, namely fastp trimming at Q25 and MiXCR clone calling, and kept in-frame beta chains. Each record represents a unique CDR3 protein, reported with the most common genes and DNA among its rows. For this entry, the V and J calls and clone size follow TCRdb and not the study's own pipeline. The sample profile shows some 730,000 distinct CDR3 sequences; 15% to 20% of them were found once. Under 15% of the sample is in the top ten clones.

Only healthy Caucasian donors were included. Three pairs of female monozygotic twins, all aged about 18 to 29 years, made up the twin cohort. Peripheral blood mononuclear cells were used as the source from which RNA for TCR libraries was isolated. CDR1 and CDR2 were assigned from the germline V gene (reference sequence) as DFQATT and SNEGSKA. The CDR3, cysteine through phenylalanine, is 12 amino acids long. The kept DNA is CDR3 alone, 36 bases in frame from the first base. V loses 3 bases of germline sequence and J loses 3 bases, and the interval between the two ends is 8 bases. These same records also appear under a second study, on T cells expressing NK-cell markers. Looking at the second paper: Three sorted T-cell subsets (CD3+CD56+NKG2C+, CD3+CD56+NKG2C- and CD3+CD56-NKG2C+) from 8 or 9 donors had their TCR beta-chain repertoires profiled. Among the eight sequenced donors, seven were HCMV-seropositive and one was HCMV-seronegative. To restrict sorting to alphabetaTCR-expressing T cells, an anti-gammadeltaTCR antibody was added in several experiments. In six donors, the dominant CD3+CD56+NKG2C+ clonotypes were among the top 10 CD8+ clonotypes and accounted for 1.0-7.0% of CD8+ T cells. Those dominant clonotypes were again the most abundant among CD3+CD56-NKG2C+ cells in four donors, at about 28.3-60.1%. Whether the expanded NKG2C-expressing T cell clones were specific for HCMV antigens remained unclear. The eight sequenced donors were randomly selected healthy volunteers, three men and five women. HCMV-specific IgG was detected in serum with a commercial ELISA kit to determine HCMV serostatus. For more than 5 donors, unsorted PBMC were also used to sequence bulk peripheral blood T-cell repertoires. MIGEC handled demultiplexing of the reads and grouping by UMI, while MiTCR was used to assemble and quantify clonotypes. To remove erroneous sequences, TCR cDNA sequences were retained only when supported by two or more reads. The tcR package was used for downstream repertoire analysis, and clonotypes were matched between fractions using CDR3 nucleotide sequence together with V segment. Antigen specificity was annotated against VDJdb with VDJmatch, allowing one amino acid substitution in CDR3.

The V gene is TRBV20-1 and the J gene is TRBJ2-5; the D gene cannot be named for sure. This clonotype was sampled from a woman aged 18-29 years in good health. Sample: PBMCs. For the CDR3, the sequence is CSARKVEETQYF. Here is the DNA: TGCAGTGCTAGGAAGGTGGAAGAGACCCAGTACTTC.